The 4 T cell receptor beta chains given below trace back to one sample, sequenced in a study of post-analysis software for immune sequencing data. Unique molecular identifiers tagged the TCR beta cDNA libraries. Each CDR3 protein gets one entry after TCRdb re-called the PCR reads with MiXCR. The sample has some 700,000 distinct CDR3 sequences; roughly three fifths are singletons. Study-wide points: Controls had lower frequencies than patients of five or six TRBV segments, which included TRBV5-6, TRBV5-1 and TRBV20-1.

No antigen is known for these receptors. Sequenced sample: blood. Source of these receptors: a girl under 10 years old with multiple sclerosis.

This clonotype was observed a handful of times. A read error may produce the germline difference seen at one junction end. The V call is TRBV10-3, the J call TRBJ1-2, with D possibly being TRBD1 (6 bases). This CDR3 has 14 residues. Germline lookup yields CDR1 ENHRY and CDR2 SYGVKD. CDR3 nucleotides: TGTGCCATCAATGAGGACAGACCCAACTATGGCTGCACCTTC. Its protein is CAINEDRPNYGCTF.

This clonotype is a singleton in its sample. V usage is TRBV6-2 or TRBV6-3 and J usage is TRBJ1-1; 10 nucleotides line up with TRBD1. The germline V gene encodes CDR1 MNHEY and CDR2 SVGEGT. This CDR3 is 17 amino acids long. After removal of 0 bases from V and 5 bases from J, the junction contained 9 bases not matched to a gene. The CDR3 loop is CASSYSARGQGGTEAFF. The DNA of the CDR3 is TGTGCCAGCAGTTACTCTGCCCGCGGACAGGGGGGAACTGAAGCTTTCTTT.

V usage is TRBV11-2 and J usage is TRBJ2-1; weak D call: TRBD1 (5 bases). Between the trimmed V and J ends, which lost 4 bases and 5 bases, there was a span of 18 bases. This CDR3 has 16 residues. Per the germline V gene, CDR1 is SGHAT and CDR2 is FQNNGV. The CDR3 protein is CASSSRLGRSHNEQFF. The CDR3 nucleotides are TGTGCCAGCAGCTCCCGGCTGGGGCGGAGCCACAATGAGCAGTTCTTC. The complete variable domain, with remaining parts taken from reference TRBV11-2 and TRBJ2-1, reads EAGVAQSPRYKIIEKRQSVAFWCNPISGHATLYWYQQILGQGPKLLIQFQNNGVVDDSQLPKDRFSAERLKGVDSTLKIQPAKLEDSAVYLCASSSRLGRSHNEQFFGPGTRLTVL.

This clonotype has more than one count but fewer than ten. At one end the junction does not follow the germline gene, possibly because of a read error. The CDR3 protein is CVSSLGARWEQYF. The CDR3 DNA is TGCGTCAGCAGCTTGGGGGCCCGTTGGGAGCAGTACTTC. This chain links TRBV5-1 with TRBJ2-4; TRBD1 might be the D (6 bases). The CDR3 is 13 amino acids. Looked up from germline, CDR1 is SGHRS and CDR2 is YFSETQ.